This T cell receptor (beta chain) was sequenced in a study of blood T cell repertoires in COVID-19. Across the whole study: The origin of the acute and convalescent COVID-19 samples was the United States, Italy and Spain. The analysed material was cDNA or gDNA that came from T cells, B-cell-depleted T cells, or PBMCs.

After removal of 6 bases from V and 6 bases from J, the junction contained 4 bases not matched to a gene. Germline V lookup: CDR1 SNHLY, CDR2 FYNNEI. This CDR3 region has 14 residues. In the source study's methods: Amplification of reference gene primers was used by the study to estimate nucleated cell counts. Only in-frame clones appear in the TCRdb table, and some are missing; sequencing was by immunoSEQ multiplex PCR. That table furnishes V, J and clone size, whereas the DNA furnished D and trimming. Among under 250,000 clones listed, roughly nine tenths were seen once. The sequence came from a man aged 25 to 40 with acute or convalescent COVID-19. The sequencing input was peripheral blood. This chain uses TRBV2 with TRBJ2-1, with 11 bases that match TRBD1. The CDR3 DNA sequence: TGTGCCAGCAGCTGGACAGGGGGCTCCAATGAGCAGTTCTTC. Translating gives CASSWTGGSNEQFF.